The subject of this entry is one TCR beta chain. V was cut by 1 base and J by 2 bases, with 8 bases left in between. Germline V gene sequence: CDR1 SEHNR, CDR2 FQNEAQ (reference sequence). The CDR3 has 15 residues. Assay used: immunoSEQ multiplex PCR; TCRdb lists only in-frame clones, some missing. The sample has approximately 270,000 clones; around 86% are singletons. The data were taken from a study of blood T cell repertoires in COVID-19. Across the study: COVID-19 samples, acute and convalescent, were from the United States, Italy and Spain.

Sequenced sample: peripheral blood. V gene TRBV7-9 combines with J gene TRBJ1-4; maybe TRBD1 (5 bases). The receptor was derived from a man aged 40-49 years with active or convalescent COVID-19. Here the CDR3 reads CASSLGGSTNEKLFF. The CDR3, as DNA: TGTGCCAGCAGCTTAGGGGGCTCGACTAATGAAAAACTGTTTTTT.